This T cell receptor (beta chain) derives from a study of OX40 agonist ivuxolimab in advanced cancers. Some clones are missing from TCRdb's copy, which holds only in-frame ones; the method was immunoSEQ multiplex PCR. This table has 50,000 to 75,000 clones, about 85% appearing once. The CDR3 is 20 amino acids. CDR1 SGDLS and CDR2 YYNGEE come from the germline V gene. The V end was cut by 0 bases, the J end by 1 base, with 22 bases between. The chain links TRBV9 to TRBJ2-2, with D tentatively TRBD2 (6 bases). The TCR sequence derives from an adult with an advanced solid tumor such as melanoma, head and neck, liver or kidney cancer. The sequencing here drew on CD4+ or CD8+ T cells sorted from blood, taken in a trial of the OX40 agonist ivuxolimab. The DNA for the CDR3 is TGTGCCAGCAGCGTAGCTACACGGGTACCGGGACTGGGGAACACCGGGGAGCTGTTTTTT. This encodes CASSVATRVPGLGNTGELFF.